This T cell receptor beta chain was recovered during a study of immune characterization of retroperitoneal liposarcoma. The CDR3 has 16 residues. The ends lost 1 base at V and 2 bases at J; junction bases unmatched: 6. CDR1 is MNHNS and CDR2 is SASEGT in the germline V gene. MiXCR, run by TCRdb on the PCR reads, gives a single entry per CDR3 protein. The repertoire holds approximately 10,000 distinct CDR3 sequences, with roughly 25% as singletons. This sequence joins TRBV6-1 and TRBJ2-3; TRBD2 matches at 7 bases. The sequenced sample consisted of tumor tissue. The TCR comes from a male donor with retroperitoneal liposarcoma. This CDR3 is CASSEGTSTYTDTQYF. In nucleotides, the CDR3 is TGTGCCAGCAGTGAAGGGACTAGTACGTACACAGATACGCAGTATTTT.